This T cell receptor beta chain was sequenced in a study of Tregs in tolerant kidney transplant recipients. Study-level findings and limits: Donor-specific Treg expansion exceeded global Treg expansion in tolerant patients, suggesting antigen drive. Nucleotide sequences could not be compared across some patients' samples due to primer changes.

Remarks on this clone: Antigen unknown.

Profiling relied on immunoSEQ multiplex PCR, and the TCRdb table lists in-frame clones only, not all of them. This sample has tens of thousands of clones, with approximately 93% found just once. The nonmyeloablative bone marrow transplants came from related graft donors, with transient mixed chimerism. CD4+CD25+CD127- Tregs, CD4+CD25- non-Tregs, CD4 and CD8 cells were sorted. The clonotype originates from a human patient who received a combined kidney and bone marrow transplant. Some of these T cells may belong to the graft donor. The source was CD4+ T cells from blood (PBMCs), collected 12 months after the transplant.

CDR3 loop: CASSVKTSAPYEQYF. The CDR3 DNA is TGTGCCAGTAGTGTAAAGACTAGCGCGCCCTACGAGCAGTACTTC. This chain connects TRBV19 to TRBJ2-7, with 8 bases matching TRBD2. The length of the CDR3 is 15 residues. V shed 5 bases, J shed 2 bases, and the junction held 8 bases outside the gene matches. Germline CDR1 is LNHDA and CDR2 is SQIVND (reference sequence).